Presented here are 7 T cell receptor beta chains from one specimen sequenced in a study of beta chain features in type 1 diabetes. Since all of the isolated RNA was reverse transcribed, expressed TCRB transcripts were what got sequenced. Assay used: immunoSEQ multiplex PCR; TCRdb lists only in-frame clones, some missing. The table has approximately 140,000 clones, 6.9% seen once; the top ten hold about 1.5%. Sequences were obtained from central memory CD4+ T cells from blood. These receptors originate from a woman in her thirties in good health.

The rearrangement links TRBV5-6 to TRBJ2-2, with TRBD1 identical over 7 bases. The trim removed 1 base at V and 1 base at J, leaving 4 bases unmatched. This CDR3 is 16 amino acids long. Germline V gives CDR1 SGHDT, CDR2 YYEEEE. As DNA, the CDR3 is TGTGCCAGCAGCTTGTTGGGGACAGAGAACACCGGGGAGCTGTTTTTT. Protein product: CASSLLGTENTGELFF.

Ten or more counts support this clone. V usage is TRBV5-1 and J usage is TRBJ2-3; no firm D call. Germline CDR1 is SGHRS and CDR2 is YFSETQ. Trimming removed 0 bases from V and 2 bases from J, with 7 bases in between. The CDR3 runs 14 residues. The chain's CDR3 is CASSLARSTDTQYF. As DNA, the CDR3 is TGCGCCAGCAGCTTGGCTCGGTCCACAGATACGCAGTATTTT.

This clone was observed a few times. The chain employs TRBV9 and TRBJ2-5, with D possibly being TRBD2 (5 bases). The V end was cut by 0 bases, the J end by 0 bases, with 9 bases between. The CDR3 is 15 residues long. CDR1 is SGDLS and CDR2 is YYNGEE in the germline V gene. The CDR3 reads CASSVGLGNQETQYF. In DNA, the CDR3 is TGTGCCAGCAGCGTAGGCCTCGGGAACCAAGAGACCCAGTACTTC.

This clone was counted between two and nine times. The CDR3 nucleotides are TGTGCCAGCAGTTTGCCCGAAACTAGCATCACCGGGGAGCTGTTTTTT. Its translation: CASSLPETSITGELFF. V usage is TRBV28 and J usage is TRBJ2-2; possibly TRBD2 for D (6 bases). Germline CDR1 MDHEN, CDR2 SYDVKM. The V end lost 3 bases, the J end lost 4 bases, and 15 bases lay between the germline ends. The CDR3 covers 16 residues.

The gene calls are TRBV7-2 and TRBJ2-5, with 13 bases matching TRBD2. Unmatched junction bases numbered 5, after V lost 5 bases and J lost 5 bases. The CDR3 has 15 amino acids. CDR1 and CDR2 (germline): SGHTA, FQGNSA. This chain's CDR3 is CASSAEGLAGETQYF. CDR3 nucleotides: TGTGCCAGCAGCGCAGAGGGACTAGCGGGGGAGACCCAGTACTTC.

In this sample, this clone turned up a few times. The DNA for the CDR3 is TGTGCCAGCAGCTTGAGGGAGGGAGATACGCAGTATTTT. As protein: CASSLREGDTQYF. V gene TRBV7-3 combines with J gene TRBJ2-3, with 7 nucleotides matching TRBD2. CDR1 is SGHTA and CDR2 is FQGTGA in the germline V gene. The V and J ends lost 3 bases and 5 bases, in that order; junction bases with no gene match: 2. The CDR3 extends over 13 amino acids.

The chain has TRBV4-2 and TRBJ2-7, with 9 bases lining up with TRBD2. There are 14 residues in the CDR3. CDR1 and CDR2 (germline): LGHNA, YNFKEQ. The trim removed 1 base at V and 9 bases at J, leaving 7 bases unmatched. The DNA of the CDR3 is TGTGCCAGCAGCCAAGGTTTAGCGGGAGAAAGGCAGTACTTC. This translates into CASSQGLAGERQYF.